This T cell receptor (beta chain) was captured by sequencing in a study of blood T cell repertoires in COVID-19. Some clones are missing from TCRdb's copy, which holds only in-frame ones; the method was immunoSEQ multiplex PCR. The sample comprises about 350,000 clones, roughly 84% of which are singletons, and 1% rests with the top ten. Germline V gene lookup returns CDR1 MDHEN and CDR2 SYDVKM. The CDR3 consists of 16 residues. Trimming at V came to 3 bases and at J to 0 bases, leaving 5 bases not matched to a gene. The sequenced material came from PBMCs or T cells enriched from blood (not recorded which). This rearrangement joins TRBV28 to TRBJ1-3; 7 bases fit TRBD1. The TCR was taken from a woman aged 25 to 45 who had recovered from COVID-19. The CDR3 loop reads CASSLTGSISGNTIYF. The CDR3 region has the DNA TGTGCCAGCAGTTTGACAGGGTCCATCTCTGGAAACACCATATATTTT.